This T cell receptor (beta chain) was sequenced in a study of T cells after yellow fever vaccination. The overall study: Those fractions that held only low numbers of cells were prepared using the SMART-Seq v4 Ultra Low Input RNA kit. General study results and limits: A limited proportion of clonotypes was detected within both the CD4 and CD8 compartments. Post-booster repertoires contained most primary-vaccination clones again (about 96% CD4, less than 90% CD8). Peak timing came faster in the weaker secondary response, day 5 versus 15.

TCRdb independently ran MiXCR on the 5' RACE reads; one entry per CDR3 protein. The top ten hold around an eighth of the sample, which has approximately 550,000 distinct CDR3 sequences, about 19% seen once. CDR3 size: 13 residues. Trimming removed 3 bases at V and 4 bases at J, with 7 bases between. Germline V gene data show CDR1 as LNHDA and CDR2 as SQIVND (reference sequence). Turning to this clonotype: Its target is not known.

The chain links TRBV19 to TRBJ2-1; unclear D gene. The TCR was taken from a man aged 25-45 years who received the YFV17D yellow fever vaccine. The sample here was PBMCs, taken 15 days after the yellow fever booster vaccination. CDR3 coding DNA: TGTGCCAGTAGTATGCAGCAGTACAATGAGCAGTTCTTC. Its protein is CASSMQQYNEQFF.